Here is one T cell receptor (beta chain) with its context. Antigen specificity is unknown. The record originates from a study of cytomegalovirus exposure and HLA in healthy donors. Study results and caveats: Information on immune exposure was restricted to one variable (CMV serostatus).

Between the trimmed V and J ends, which lost 1 base and 0 bases, there was a span of 7 bases. The CDR3 has 15 residues. The V gene's germline CDR1 is SGHTA and CDR2 FQGNSA. PCR employed 60 Vbeta and 13 Jbeta primers. Generated by immunoSEQ multiplex PCR, the TCRdb table keeps only in-frame clones and is missing some. The table lists 65,000 to 95,000 clones. The chain links TRBV7-2 to TRBJ2-1; D ambiguous. The origin of this receptor is a woman aged 55 to 70 in good health and CMV-seronegative. The material sequenced was PBMCs. CDR3 bases: TGTGCCAGCAGCTTAGGGCATCCCTCCTACAATGAGCAGTTCTTC. Encoded protein: CASSLGHPSYNEQFF.